These 29 T cell receptor beta chains were sequenced from one sample in a study of shared clonotypes between healthy human individuals. The data were produced by immunoSEQ multiplex PCR, yet TCRdb's version contains in-frame clones alone and is incomplete. The profile shows about 490,000 clones, 79% of them singletons. What was sequenced was PBMCs. The receptors were sampled from a woman aged 40 to 50 in good health. Some clones in this sample may be carry-over from other donors' samples.

V usage is TRBV19 and J usage is TRBJ1-2; possibly TRBD1 for D (5 bases). CDR3 length equals 15 residues. Looked up from germline, CDR1 is LNHDA and CDR2 is SQIVND (reference sequence). Trimming removed 1 base from V and 1 base from J, with 10 bases in between. In nucleotides, the CDR3 is TGTGCCAGTAGTATAGTACAGGATCTTAACTATGGCTACACCTTC. Translation: CASSIVQDLNYGYTF.

The chain is built from TRBV28 and TRBJ1-2, with D maybe TRBD1 (6 bases). Germline lookup yields CDR1 MDHEN and CDR2 SYDVKM. This CDR3 spans 13 amino acids. V lost 4 bases and J lost 7, with 13 bases in between. The CDR3 here is CASSSTGLGGYTF. The CDR3 DNA is TGTGCCAGCAGTTCTACAGGGCTAGGTGGCTACACCTTC.

This clone has more than one count but fewer than ten. The chain combines TRBV4-1 with TRBJ1-1, with D possibly matching TRBD1 (6 bases). V was clipped by 3 bases and J by 4 bases, with 12 bases between them. Looked up from germline, CDR1 is MGHRA and CDR2 is YSYEKL. The CDR3 loop spans 14 amino acids. This CDR3 reads CASSQRGLGTEAFF. The DNA of the CDR3 is TGCGCCAGCAGCCAGAGGGGGTTGGGCACTGAAGCTTTCTTT.

This clone was seen only a few times. The rearrangement uses TRBV27 and TRBJ1-1, with 7 nucleotides matching TRBD1. The germline V gene has CDR1 MNHEY and CDR2 SMNVEV (reference sequence). This CDR3 region has 13 residues. Trimming removed 2 bases from V and 5 bases from J; junction bases left unmatched: 2. CDR3 DNA: TGTGCCAGCAGTTTAACAGGGGAAACTGAAGCTTTCTTT. The encoded protein is CASSLTGETEAFF.

On this clone itself: The same CDR3 arises from other DNA sequences in this sample as well. The CDR3 is CASRGQGYNEQFF. CDR3 bases: TGTGCCAGCAGGGGACAGGGCTACAATGAGCAGTTCTTC. The chain is built from TRBV25-1 and TRBJ2-1, with 9 bases fitting TRBD1. Germline V gene sequence: CDR1 MGHDK, CDR2 SYGVNS. The trim removed 6 bases at V and 3 bases at J, leaving 0 bases unmatched. This CDR3 region has 13 residues.

The chain is built from TRBV5-1 and TRBJ2-3, with D perhaps matching TRBD1 or TRBD2 (5 bases each). The CDR3 spans 14 residues. V was clipped by 3 bases and J by 2 bases, with 10 bases between them. Germline loops: CDR1 SGHRS, CDR2 YFSETQ. The CDR3 DNA is TGCGCCAGCAGCTCGAGGGGAACCACAGATACGCAGTATTTT. This sequence encodes CASSSRGTTDTQYF.

The sample holds many counts of this clone. This chain connects TRBV19 to TRBJ2-7; weak D call: TRBD2 (6 bases). The V gene lost 8 bases and the J gene lost 4 bases, with 9 bases spanning the gap. The CDR3 runs 11 residues. Germline assignment: CDR1 LNHDA and CDR2 SQIVND (reference sequence). CDR3 sequence: CASHGGYEQYF. In DNA, the CDR3 is TGTGCCAGTCACGGGGGTTACGAGCAGTACTTC.

This chain connects TRBV28 to TRBJ1-2, with 10 bases lining up with TRBD1. J gave up 4 bases and V 2 bases, and 7 bases lay outside the gene matches. The CDR3 length is 16 residues. CDR1 is MDHEN and CDR2 is SYDVKM in the germline V gene. CDR3 amino acids: CASSLGGQGVVYGYTF. In DNA form, the CDR3 reads TGTGCCAGCAGTTTAGGAGGACAGGGGGTGGTCTATGGCTACACCTTC.

The V and J genes are TRBV18 and TRBJ2-7, with 11 bases that match TRBD1. The CDR3 extends over 15 amino acids. J lost 3 bases, V lost 3 bases, and 4 bases had no gene match. Germline V gives CDR1 KGHSH, CDR2 LQKENI. This chain's CDR3 is CASSPPGTGGYEQYF. For the CDR3, the DNA is TGTGCCAGCTCACCCCCCGGGACAGGGGGCTACGAGCAGTACTTC.

This chain connects TRBV6-5 to TRBJ2-7, with D possibly being TRBD1 or TRBD2 (6 bases each). V lost 0 bases, J lost 3 bases, and 12 bases lay in between. Per germline, CDR1 MNHEY and CDR2 SVGAGI. This CDR3 comprises 15 residues. The CDR3 region has the DNA TGTGCCAGCAGTTACTCAGGGGGGCAGTACTACGAGCAGTACTTC. Translated: CASSYSGGQYYEQYF.

This clone was found a few times. This chain uses TRBV10-1 with TRBJ2-7, with TRBD2 as a possible D gene (6 bases). Trimming removed 3 bases from V and 2 bases from J, with 8 bases in between. Germline V gives CDR1 WNHNN, CDR2 SYGVQD (reference sequence). The CDR3 runs to 13 residues. This chain's CDR3 is CASSDSGPYEQYF. In DNA form, the CDR3 reads TGCGCCAGCAGTGATAGCGGACCCTACGAGCAGTACTTC.

The chain recombines TRBV25-1 with TRBJ2-7, with 9 bases identical to TRBD2. With 3 bases clipped from V and 1 base from J, the junction kept 7 bases outside the gene matches. The germline gives CDR1 MGHDK, CDR2 SYGVNS. There are 16 residues in the CDR3. CDR3 nucleotides: TGTGCCAGCAGTGACAAGGGTAGCGGGAGTTCCTACGAGCAGTACTTC. This encodes CASSDKGSGSSYEQYF.

A note on this clone: Being one base from a much bigger clone, this may be a read error. This rearrangement joins TRBV7-9 to TRBJ2-5, with unresolved D. Germline CDR1 SEHNR, CDR2 FQNEAQ (reference sequence). Deletions cut 5 bases from V and 7 bases from J, with 14 bases between. The CDR3 is 13 amino acids. CDR3 coding DNA: TGTGCCAGCAGCCGCAACGGGTGGGGGACCCAGTACTTC. Amino acids: CASSRNGWGTQYF.

This clone was seen only once. V gene TRBV4-1 combines with J gene TRBJ2-1, with D perhaps matching TRBD1 or TRBD2 (5 bases each). The CDR3 has 15 residues. The germline gives CDR1 MGHRA, CDR2 YSYEKL. With 4 bases removed from V and 0 bases from J, the gap between germline ends came to 10 bases. CDR3 residues: CASSRVGRSYNEQFF. CDR3 nucleotides: TGCGCCAGCAGCCGGGTGGGACGCTCCTACAATGAGCAGTTCTTC.

This clone appeared a few times. The genes are TRBV7-9 and TRBJ2-1, with 14 bases matching TRBD2. There are 15 residues in the CDR3. Germline loops: CDR1 SEHNR, CDR2 FQNEAQ (reference sequence). V lost 5 bases, J lost 9 bases, and 6 bases stayed unmatched. CDR3 DNA: TGTGCCAGCAGCCTCGGGACTAGCGGGAGCATTGAGCAGTTCTTC. It encodes CASSLGTSGSIEQFF.

This chain joins TRBV9 and TRBJ2-2; 8 bases match TRBD2. The V segment lost 4 bases and the J segment 6 bases; nucleotides outside the gene matches: 8. CDR1 is SGDLS, CDR2 YYNGEE, per germline. The CDR3 totals 15 residues. The CDR3 DNA reads TGTGCCAGCAGCCCCCGGGTAGCGGGACCCGGGGAGCTGTTTTTT. Amino acid sequence: CASSPRVAGPGELFF.

The gene calls are TRBV9 and TRBJ2-1; D is unclear. Between the trimmed V and J ends, which lost 4 bases and 6 bases, there was a span of 14 bases. Looked up from germline, CDR1 is SGDLS and CDR2 is YYNGEE. There are 14 residues in the CDR3. CDR3 coding DNA: TGTGCCAGCAGCACCCGACTGGCCGGCAATGAGCAGTTCTTC. Encoded protein: CASSTRLAGNEQFF.

The chain uses TRBV18 and TRBJ2-5, with D hard to call. Germline lookup yields CDR1 KGHSH and CDR2 LQKENI. Deletions cut 0 bases from V and 4 bases from J, with 9 bases between. CDR3 length: 14 residues. CDR3 sequence: CASSPPLGLETQYF. CDR3 nucleotide sequence: TGTGCCAGCTCACCACCCCTGGGTTTAGAGACCCAGTACTTC.

V and J are TRBV7-8 and TRBJ2-3; 9 positions agree with TRBD2. Trimming cost V 1 base and J 3 bases; bases outside gene matches: 11. This CDR3 is built from 18 residues. CDR1 SGHVS and CDR2 FQNEAQ come from the germline V gene. In DNA form, the CDR3 reads TGTGCCAGCAGCTTAGATATTAGCGGGAGAGAGAGGACAGATACGCAGTATTTT. Its translation: CASSLDISGRERTDTQYF.

The J gene is TRBJ2-1, the V gene TRBV5-6; 12 nucleotides line up with TRBD2. The V gene end was trimmed by 0 bases and the J gene end by 1 base; junction bases not matched to a gene: 2. Germline lookup yields CDR1 SGHDT and CDR2 YYEEEE. This CDR3 spans 17 amino acids. CDR3 nucleotides: TGTGCCAGCAGCTTGGTACTAGCGGGAGGATCCTACAATGAGCAGTTCTTC. Translating it yields CASSLVLAGGSYNEQFF.

J is TRBJ2-1 and V is TRBV4-3; D not certain. This CDR3 region has 11 residues. V was clipped by 8 bases and J by 1 base, with 3 bases between them. The germline V gene encodes CDR1 LGHNA and CDR2 YSLEER. The CDR3 DNA reads TGCGCCAGCGGATCCTACAATGAGCAGTTCTTC. This gives the protein CASGSYNEQFF.

The chain combines TRBV27 with TRBJ2-7, with 13 bases that match TRBD2. Germline V gene sequence: CDR1 MNHEY, CDR2 SMNVEV (reference sequence). This CDR3 comprises 15 residues. V was clipped by 5 bases and J by 3 bases; unmatched bases: 4. CDR3 sequence: CASSAGTSGIYEQYF. Here the CDR3 DNA reads TGTGCCAGCAGTGCCGGGACTAGCGGGATCTACGAGCAGTACTTC.

This sequence joins TRBV15 and TRBJ1-5; TRBD1 might be the D (5 bases). The CDR3 runs 16 residues. V dropped 4 bases and J dropped 3 bases, with 16 bases sitting between them. Germline V gene data show CDR1 as LNHNV and CDR2 as YYDKDF (reference sequence). The DNA for the CDR3 is TGTGCCACCAGCAAAACCCCACAGGTACTCAATCAGCCCCAGCATTTT. Translating gives CATSKTPQVLNQPQHF.

This clone was observed a single time. The V and J genes are TRBV18 and TRBJ2-1, with TRBD2 identical over 8 bases. The ends lost 3 bases at V and 4 bases at J; junction bases unmatched: 8. Looked up from germline, CDR1 is KGHSH and CDR2 is LQKENI. This CDR3 has 16 residues. The CDR3, as DNA: TGTGCCAGCTCACCTCCGGGACTAGGGGAATACAATGAGCAGTTCTTC. It encodes CASSPPGLGEYNEQFF.

The J gene is TRBJ2-5, the V gene TRBV5-1; perhaps TRBD1 as D (6 bases). Trimming removed 5 bases at V and 11 bases at J, with 16 bases between. Looked up from germline, CDR1 is SGHRS and CDR2 is YFSETQ. CDR3 length equals 12 residues. As DNA, the CDR3 is TGCGCCAGCAGTTCACAGGGATGGGGGCAGTACTTC. It specifies CASSSQGWGQYF.

This clone was seen a single time. This chain uses TRBV2 with TRBJ1-1, with D perhaps TRBD1 (6 bases). CDR1 is SNHLY and CDR2 is FYNNEI in the germline V gene. This CDR3 is 14 amino acids long. The V end lost 3 bases, the J end lost 4 bases, and 12 bases lay between the germline ends. CDR3 DNA: TGTGCCAGCAGTGACCCGGACAGTGCCACTGAAGCTTTCTTT. Amino acid sequence: CASSDPDSATEAFF.

This clone was observed a handful of times. V gene TRBV6-1 combines with J gene TRBJ2-6; no reliable D call. CDR1 MNHNS and CDR2 SASEGT come from the germline V gene. Trimming pared 0 bases from V and 4 bases from J, leaving 7 bases between. CDR3 length: 15 amino acids. The CDR3 DNA reads as TGTGCCAGCAGTGAAGCGCTAACAGGGGCCAACGTCCTGACTTTC. Translated, it gives CASSEALTGANVLTF.

The V and J genes are TRBV11-1 and TRBJ2-3, with TRBD2 as a possible D gene (6 bases). The CDR3 covers 15 residues. The germline V gene has CDR1 SGHAT and CDR2 FQDESV (reference sequence). Trimming took 3 bases from V and 0 from J, leaving 10 bases between them. The CDR3 is CASSLSGTSTDTQYF. The CDR3 nucleotides are TGTGCCAGCAGCTTGTCCGGGACTAGCACAGATACGCAGTATTTT.

The V call is TRBV29-1, the J call TRBJ2-7; the D gene could be TRBD1 or TRBD2 (5 bases each). There are 14 residues in the CDR3. V was shortened by 4 bases and J by 1 base, with 14 bases between the two germline ends. Germline CDR1 is SQVTM and CDR2 is ANQGSEA. The CDR3 reads CSVVRQGASYEQYF. The CDR3 DNA is TGCAGCGTTGTTCGGCAGGGAGCATCCTACGAGCAGTACTTC.